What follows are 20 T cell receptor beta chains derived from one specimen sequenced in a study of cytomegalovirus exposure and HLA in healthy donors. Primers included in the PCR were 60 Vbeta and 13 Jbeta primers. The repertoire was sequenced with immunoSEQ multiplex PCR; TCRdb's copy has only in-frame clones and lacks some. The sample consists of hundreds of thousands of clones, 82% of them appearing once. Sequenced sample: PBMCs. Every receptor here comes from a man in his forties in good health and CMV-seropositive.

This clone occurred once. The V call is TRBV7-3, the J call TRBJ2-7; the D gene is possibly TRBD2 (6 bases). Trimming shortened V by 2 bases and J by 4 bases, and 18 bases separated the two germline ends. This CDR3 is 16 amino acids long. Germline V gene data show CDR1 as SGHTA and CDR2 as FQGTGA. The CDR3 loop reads CASSLGVVSGPYEQYF. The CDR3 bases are TGTGCCAGCAGCTTAGGGGTGGTTAGCGGACCTTACGAGCAGTACTTC.

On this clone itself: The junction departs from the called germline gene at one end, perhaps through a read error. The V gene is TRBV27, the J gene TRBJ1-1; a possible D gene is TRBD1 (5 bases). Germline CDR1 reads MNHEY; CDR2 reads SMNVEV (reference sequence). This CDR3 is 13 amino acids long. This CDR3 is CASSFSTTASASF. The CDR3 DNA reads TGTGCCAGCAGTTTCTCGACGACAGCTTCAGCTTCCTTT.

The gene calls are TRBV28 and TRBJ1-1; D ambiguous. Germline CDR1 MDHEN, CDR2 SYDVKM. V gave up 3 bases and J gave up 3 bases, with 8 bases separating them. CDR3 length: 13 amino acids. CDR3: CASSLSVDTEAFF. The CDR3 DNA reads TGTGCCAGCAGTTTGTCGGTAGACACTGAAGCTTTCTTT.

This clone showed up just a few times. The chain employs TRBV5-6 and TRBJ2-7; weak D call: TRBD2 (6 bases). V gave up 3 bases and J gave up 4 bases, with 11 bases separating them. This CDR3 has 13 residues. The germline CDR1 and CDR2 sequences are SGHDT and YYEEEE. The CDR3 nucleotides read TGTGCCAGCAGCTGGGACGGGACTTACGAGCAGTACTTC. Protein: CASSWDGTYEQYF. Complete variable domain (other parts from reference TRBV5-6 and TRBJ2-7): DAGVTQSPTHLIKTRGQQVTLRCSPKSGHDTVSWYQQALGQGPQFIFQYYEEEERQRGNFPDRFSGHQFPNYSSELNVNALLLGDSALYLCASSWDGTYEQYFGPGTRLTVT.

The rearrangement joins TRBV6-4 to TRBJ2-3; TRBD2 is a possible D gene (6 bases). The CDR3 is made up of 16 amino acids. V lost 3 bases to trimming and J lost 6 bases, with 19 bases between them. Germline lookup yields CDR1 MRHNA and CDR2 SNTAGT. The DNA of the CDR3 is TGTGCCAGCAGTGATGGTGGTGGAGCGGGCTGGGATACGCAGTATTTT. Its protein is CASSDGGGAGWDTQYF.

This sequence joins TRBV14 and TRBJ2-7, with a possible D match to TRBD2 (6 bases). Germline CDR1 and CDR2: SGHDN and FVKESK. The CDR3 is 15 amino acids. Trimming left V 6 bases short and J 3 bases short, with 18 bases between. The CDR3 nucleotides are TGTGCCAGCAGTCGAGCGGCGGGGCAGTACTACGAGCAGTACTTC. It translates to CASSRAAGQYYEQYF. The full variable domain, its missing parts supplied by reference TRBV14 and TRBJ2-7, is EAGVTQFPSHSVIEKGQTVTLRCDPISGHDNLYWYRRVMGKEIKFLLHFVKESKQDESGMPNNRFLAERTGGTYSTLKVQPAELEDSGVYFCASSRAAGQYYEQYFGPGTRLTVT.

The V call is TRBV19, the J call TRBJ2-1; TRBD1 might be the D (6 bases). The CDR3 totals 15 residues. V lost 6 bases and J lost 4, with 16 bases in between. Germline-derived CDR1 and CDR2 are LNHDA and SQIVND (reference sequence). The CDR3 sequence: CASSFDPGTYNEQFF. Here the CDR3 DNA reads TGTGCCAGTAGCTTTGACCCCGGGACATACAATGAGCAGTTCTTC.

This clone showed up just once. The CDR3 reads CASSLVPADQETQYF. The CDR3 coding sequence is TGTGCCAGCAGCTTAGTTCCAGCGGATCAAGAGACCCAGTACTTC. The rearrangement joins TRBV7-9 to TRBJ2-5; a weak D match, TRBD2 (5 bases). V was shortened by 1 base and J by 2 bases, with 11 bases between the two germline ends. The CDR3 totals 15 residues. The germline V gene encodes CDR1 SEHNR and CDR2 FQNEAQ (reference sequence).

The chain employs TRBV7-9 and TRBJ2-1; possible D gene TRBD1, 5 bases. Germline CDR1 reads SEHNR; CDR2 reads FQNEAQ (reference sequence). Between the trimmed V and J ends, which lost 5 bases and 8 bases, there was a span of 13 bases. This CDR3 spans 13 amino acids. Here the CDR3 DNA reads TGTGCCAGCAGCCCGGGCTCCAGGGATGAGCAGTTCTTC. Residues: CASSPGSRDEQFF.

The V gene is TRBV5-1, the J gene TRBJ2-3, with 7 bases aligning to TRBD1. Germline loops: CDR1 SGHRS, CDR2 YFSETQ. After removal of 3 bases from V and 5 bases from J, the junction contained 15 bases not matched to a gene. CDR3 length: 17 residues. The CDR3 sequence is CASSYRPTGTNEDTQYF. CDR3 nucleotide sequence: TGCGCCAGCAGCTATCGCCCGACAGGGACCAATGAAGATACGCAGTATTTT.

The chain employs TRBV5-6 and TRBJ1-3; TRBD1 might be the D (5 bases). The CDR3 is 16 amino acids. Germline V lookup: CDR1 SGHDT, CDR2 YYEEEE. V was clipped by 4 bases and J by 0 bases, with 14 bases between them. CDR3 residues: CASSPPGLLSGNTIYF. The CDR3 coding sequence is TGTGCCAGCAGCCCCCCGGGACTCCTCTCTGGAAACACCATATATTTT.

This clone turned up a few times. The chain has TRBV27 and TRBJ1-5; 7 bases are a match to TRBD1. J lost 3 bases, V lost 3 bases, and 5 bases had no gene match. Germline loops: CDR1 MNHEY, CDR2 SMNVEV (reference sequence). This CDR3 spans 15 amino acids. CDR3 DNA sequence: TGTGCCAGCAGTTTTCACGGACAGGACAATCAGCCCCAGCATTTT. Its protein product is CASSFHGQDNQPQHF.

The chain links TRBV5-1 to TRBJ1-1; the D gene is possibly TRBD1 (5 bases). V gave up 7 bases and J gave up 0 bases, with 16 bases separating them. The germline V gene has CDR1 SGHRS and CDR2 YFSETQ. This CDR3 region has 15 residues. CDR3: CASAPRQGLNTEAFF. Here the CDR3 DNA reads TGCGCCAGCGCCCCCCGGCAGGGCTTGAACACTGAAGCTTTCTTT.

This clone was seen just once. CDR3 in amino acids: CASSLAAGASYEQYF. The DNA of the CDR3 is TGCGCCAGCAGCTTGGCCGCGGGCGCGTCCTACGAGCAGTACTTC. The chain recombines TRBV5-1 with TRBJ2-7, with a possible D match to TRBD2 (5 bases). The V gene lost 0 bases and the J gene lost 1 base, with 11 bases spanning the gap. This CDR3 spans 15 amino acids. CDR1 is SGHRS, CDR2 YFSETQ, per germline. Supplemented by reference TRBV5-1 and TRBJ2-7, the full variable domain reads KAGVTQTPRYLIKTRGQQVTLSCSPISGHRSVSWYQQTPGQGLQFLFEYFSETQRNKGNFPGRFSGRQFSNSRSEMNVSTLELGDSALYLCASSLAAGASYEQYFGPGTRLTVT.

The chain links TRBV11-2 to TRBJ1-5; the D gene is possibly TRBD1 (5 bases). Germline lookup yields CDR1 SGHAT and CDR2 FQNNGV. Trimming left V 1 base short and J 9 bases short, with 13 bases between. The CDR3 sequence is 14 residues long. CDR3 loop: CASSLGVGALPQHF. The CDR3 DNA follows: TGTGCCAGCAGCTTAGGCGTAGGGGCTCTGCCCCAGCATTTT.

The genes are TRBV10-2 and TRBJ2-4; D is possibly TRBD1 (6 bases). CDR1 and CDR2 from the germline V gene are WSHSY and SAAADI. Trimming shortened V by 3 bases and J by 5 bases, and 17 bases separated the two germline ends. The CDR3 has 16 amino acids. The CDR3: CASSESQRGIQNIQYF. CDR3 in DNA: TGCGCCAGCAGTGAATCCCAGAGGGGGATTCAAAACATTCAGTACTTC.

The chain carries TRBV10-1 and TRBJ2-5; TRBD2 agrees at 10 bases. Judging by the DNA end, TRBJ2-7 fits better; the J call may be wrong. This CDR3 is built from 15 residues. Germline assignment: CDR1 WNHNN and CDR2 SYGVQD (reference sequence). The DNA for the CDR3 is TGCGCCAGCAGCGCGACTAGCGGGTCGATCTACGAGCAGTACTTC. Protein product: CASSATSGSIYEQYF.

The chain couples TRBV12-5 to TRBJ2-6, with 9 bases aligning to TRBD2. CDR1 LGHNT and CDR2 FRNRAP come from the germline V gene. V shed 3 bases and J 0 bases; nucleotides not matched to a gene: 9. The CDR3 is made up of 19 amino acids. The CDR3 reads CASGFSRLAGLSGANVLTF. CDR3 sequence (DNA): TGTGCTAGTGGTTTCTCGCGGCTAGCGGGGCTCTCTGGGGCCAACGTCCTGACTTTC.

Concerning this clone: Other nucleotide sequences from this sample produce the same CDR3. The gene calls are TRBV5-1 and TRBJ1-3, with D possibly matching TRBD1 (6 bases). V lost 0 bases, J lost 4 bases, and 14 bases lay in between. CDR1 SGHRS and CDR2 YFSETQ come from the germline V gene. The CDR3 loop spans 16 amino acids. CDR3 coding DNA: TGCGCCAGCAGCTTGGACGTGGGGGGGCCCGGAAACACCATATATTTT. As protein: CASSLDVGGPGNTIYF.

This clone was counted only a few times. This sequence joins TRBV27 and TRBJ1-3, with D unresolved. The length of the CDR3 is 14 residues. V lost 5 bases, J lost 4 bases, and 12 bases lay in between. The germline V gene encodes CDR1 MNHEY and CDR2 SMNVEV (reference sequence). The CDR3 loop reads CASSPNGIGNTIYF. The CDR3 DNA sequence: TGTGCCAGCAGTCCCAACGGGATCGGAAACACCATATATTTT.